This T cell receptor (beta chain) derives from a study of Ad26.COV2.S vaccination and SARS-CoV-2 variants. General observations from the study: The authors reported substantial breadth in spike-specific CD8+ and CD4+ T cell responses after vaccination. Spike-specific TCR breadth was greater in vaccine than placebo recipients.

V lost 1 base, J lost 7 bases, and 12 bases lay in between. CDR1 and CDR2 from the germline V gene are SGHRS and YFSETQ. The length of the CDR3 is 14 residues. Some clones are missing from TCRdb's copy, which holds only in-frame ones; the method was immunoSEQ multiplex PCR. The sample records 150,000 to 200,000 clones, 70% to 90% being singletons. In the case of this clone: As yet, its antigen is unknown.

Sequencing used peripheral blood, obtained after recovery from COVID-19. This TCR was sampled from a human donor who had recovered from COVID-19. The J gene is TRBJ1-5, the V gene TRBV5-1; possibly TRBD1 for D (5 bases). The CDR3 is CASSLMGLDQPQHF. The CDR3 DNA follows: TGCGCCAGCAGCTTGATGGGGCTGGACCAGCCCCAGCATTTT.